A single sample gave rise to the 23 T cell receptor beta chains below, sequenced in a study of long-term antiretroviral therapy in people with HIV. immunoSEQ v3.0 was run at survey level. This table comes from immunoSEQ multiplex PCR, and its TCRdb copy is limited to in-frame clones, with some not included. The sample carries 25,000 to 35,000 clones, roughly 89% recorded once. The material sequenced was unsorted PBMCs, taken 0.4 years after starting antiretroviral therapy. The origin of the receptors is a man aged 18 to 29 with HIV.

This chain joins TRBV7-2 and TRBJ2-1; TRBD1 or TRBD2 may be the D gene (5 bases each). Trimming removed 5 bases at V and 8 bases at J, with 25 bases between. The CDR3 spans 17 residues. CDR1 and CDR2 from the germline V gene are SGHTA and FQGNSA. The CDR3: CASSPGPAAPLTDEQFF. Written as DNA, the CDR3 is TGTGCCAGCAGCCCGGGGCCGGCAGCACCCCTCACAGATGAGCAGTTCTTC.

The chain uses TRBV6-5 and TRBJ1-1; a possible D gene is TRBD1 (5 bases). The germline V gene has CDR1 MNHEY and CDR2 SVGAGI. V shed 2 bases and J shed 5 bases, with 12 bases lying between them. The CDR3 covers 14 residues. The CDR3 protein is CASSYRDRGTEAFF. CDR3 in DNA: TGTGCCAGCAGTTACCGGGACCGCGGAACTGAAGCTTTCTTT.

This chain joins TRBV19 and TRBJ1-5, with 8 bases lining up with TRBD1. The CDR3 is 15 amino acids. Per the germline V gene, CDR1 is LNHDA and CDR2 is SQIVND (reference sequence). Germline trimming cut 0 bases from V and 7 bases from J; bases unmatched to any gene: 5. Here the CDR3 DNA reads TGTGCCAGTAGTATAGATTCAGGGGGCCGACAGCCCCAGCATTTT. It is translated as CASSIDSGGRQPQHF.

This chain links TRBV19 with TRBJ2-1; no clear D gene. Germline V lookup: CDR1 LNHDA, CDR2 SQIVND (reference sequence). The CDR3 consists of 15 residues. V shed 6 bases and J shed 0 bases, with 12 bases lying between them. The CDR3 protein is CASRGFSSSYNEQFF. The CDR3 DNA follows: TGTGCCAGTAGGGGTTTCTCGAGCTCCTACAATGAGCAGTTCTTC.

The chain links TRBV19 to TRBJ2-1; 8 positions match TRBD1. V was pared by 9 bases and J by 4 bases, with 8 bases of the junction left unmatched. Germline V lookup: CDR1 LNHDA, CDR2 SQIVND (reference sequence). CDR3 length: 14 amino acids. In nucleotides, the CDR3 is TGTGCCAGCCGGTTAGGGACAGGATACAATGAGCAGTTCTTC. Translation gives CASRLGTGYNEQFF.

The gene calls are TRBV9 and TRBJ2-5; tentatively, D is TRBD2 (6 bases). Germline values: CDR1 SGDLS, CDR2 YYNGEE. Trimming shortened V by 3 bases and J by 5 bases, and 11 bases separated the two germline ends. The CDR3 consists of 13 residues. The CDR3 loop reads CASSGGTWETQYF. CDR3 DNA sequence: TGTGCCAGCAGCGGCGGGACCTGGGAGACCCAGTACTTC.

This sequence joins TRBV7-7 and TRBJ1-3; D gene unclear. Trimming removed 5 bases at V and 2 bases at J, with 13 bases between. The CDR3 totals 15 residues. Germline values: CDR1 SSHAT, CDR2 FNYEAQ (reference sequence). In DNA, the CDR3 is TGTGCCAGCAGCCTTGCCTCGGGAGCTGGAAACACCATATATTTT. It codes for CASSLASGAGNTIYF.

The chain couples TRBV18 to TRBJ1-2; no clear D gene. In germline, CDR1 is KGHSH, CDR2 LQKENI. V was cut by 2 bases and J by 4 bases, with 11 bases left in between. CDR3 length: 14 amino acids. The CDR3 is CASSPSPKPYGYTF. DNA of the CDR3: TGTGCCAGCTCACCATCTCCGAAGCCCTATGGCTACACCTTC.

The rearrangement uses TRBV21-1 and TRBJ2-2; TRBD1 was called by the table and not checked on the DNA. TRBV21-1 is a listed pseudogene. The CDR3 runs 17 residues. In DNA, the CDR3 is TGTGCCAGCAGCAAAGGTCCGACAGGGCTTGACGACGGGGAGCTGTTTTTT. It yields the protein CASSKGPTGLDDGELFF.

The V gene is TRBV27, the J gene TRBJ1-2, with D possibly matching TRBD1 (5 bases). The CDR3 covers 15 residues. V lost 5 bases and J 3 bases, leaving 16 bases between the germline ends. Germline V gives CDR1 MNHEY, CDR2 SMNVEV (reference sequence). CDR3 region: CASSLRDGNYYGYTF. The CDR3 region has the DNA TGTGCCAGCAGTCTCCGGGACGGGAATTACTATGGCTACACCTTC.

The CDR3 region is CASSEEAAAAYEQYF. The CDR3 nucleotides read TGTGCCAGCAGTGAAGAGGCTGCAGCTGCCTACGAGCAGTACTTC. The chain couples TRBV6-1 to TRBJ2-7; D call uncertain. The CDR3 is made up of 15 amino acids. Germline-derived CDR1 and CDR2 are MNHNS and SASEGT. Trimming cost V 1 base and J 2 bases, with 12 bases left between them.

J is TRBJ2-7 and V is TRBV2; TRBD2 agrees at 11 bases. Looked up from germline, CDR1 is SNHLY and CDR2 is FYNNEI. This CDR3 spans 17 amino acids. J lost 6 bases, V lost 3 bases, and 13 bases had no gene match. DNA of the CDR3: TGTGCCAGCAGTGAGGGGGTAGCGGGGGGGCCGCACGGCGAGCAGTACTTC. Translating gives CASSEGVAGGPHGEQYF.

This clone was recorded only once. The chain employs TRBV2 and TRBJ2-7, with 7 positions matching TRBD1. Trimming cost V 0 bases and J 0 bases; bases outside gene matches: 5. This CDR3 region has 16 residues. The V gene's germline CDR1 is SNHLY and CDR2 FYNNEI. For the CDR3, the DNA is TGTGCCAGCAGTGAAGCGCCGGACAGGCCCTCCTACGAGCAGTACTTC. As protein: CASSEAPDRPSYEQYF.

The CDR3 loop is CASSDYTYNEQFF. The DNA of the CDR3 is TGTGCCAGCAGTGATTACACGTACAATGAGCAGTTCTTC. The chain joins TRBV6-1 to TRBJ2-1, with no clear D. V was shortened by 3 bases and J by 4 bases, with 7 bases between the two germline ends. The V gene's germline CDR1 is MNHNS and CDR2 SASEGT. This CDR3 has 13 amino acids.

This sequence joins TRBV5-1 and TRBJ2-2; the D is unclear. CDR1 and CDR2 from the germline V gene are SGHRS and YFSETQ. V shed 1 base and J shed 1 base, with 8 bases lying between them. The CDR3 is 15 residues long. CDR3 nucleotides: TGCGCCAGCAGCTTGTATAGGGAGAACACCGGGGAGCTGTTTTTT. It codes for CASSLYRENTGELFF.

The chain is built from TRBV10-2 and TRBJ2-3, with a weak D call TRBD1 (5 bases). The germline CDR1 and CDR2 sequences are WSHSY and SAAADI. Deletions cut 2 bases from V and 0 bases from J, with 9 bases between. CDR3 size: 15 residues. DNA for the CDR3: TGCGCCAGCAGTGAGATAGGGGTTAGCACAGATACGCAGTATTTT. This translates into CASSEIGVSTDTQYF.

The rearrangement joins TRBV27 to TRBJ1-2; D gene ambiguous. V was clipped by 6 bases and J by 8 bases, with 16 bases between them. From germline, CDR1 is MNHEY and CDR2 SMNVEV (reference sequence). There are 13 residues in the CDR3. The CDR3: CASSPLSGEGYTF. The CDR3 nucleotides read TGTGCCAGCAGCCCACTGAGCGGAGAGGGCTACACCTTC.

This chain connects TRBV4-3 to TRBJ1-1; no clear D. Germline CDR1 and CDR2: LGHNA and YSLEER. V was pared by 0 bases and J by 8 bases, with 16 bases between. This CDR3 region has 15 residues. CDR3 sequence reads: CASSQDLFASSEAFF. The CDR3 region has the DNA TGCGCCAGCAGCCAAGATCTTTTTGCTTCGAGCGAAGCTTTCTTT.

This rearrangement joins TRBV9 to TRBJ2-7; no firm D call. Germline CDR1 and CDR2: SGDLS and YYNGEE. This CDR3 is 13 amino acids long. V shed 3 bases and J shed 4 bases, with 11 bases lying between them. CDR3 bases: TGTGCCAGCAGCGCTTTTTCCTCGTACGAGCAGTACTTC. It is translated as CASSAFSSYEQYF.

The chain links TRBV19 to TRBJ1-1; TRBD1 is a possible D gene (5 bases). The CDR3 length is 14 residues. V shed 3 bases and J shed 1 base, with 9 bases lying between them. Germline loops: CDR1 LNHDA, CDR2 SQIVND (reference sequence). This CDR3 is CASSIIQGNTEAFF. The CDR3 nucleotides are TGTGCCAGTAGTATTATTCAGGGGAACACTGAAGCTTTCTTT.

The chain has TRBV5-1 and TRBJ2-1; no clear D. Germline values: CDR1 SGHRS, CDR2 YFSETQ. Trimming left V 2 bases short and J 8 bases short, with 14 bases between. This CDR3 region has 14 residues. CDR3 bases: TGCGCCAGCAGCTTCTGGCCGTCTCAAGATGAGCAGTTCTTC. Translating gives CASSFWPSQDEQFF.

The chain is built from TRBV28 and TRBJ2-7; a weak D match, TRBD1 (6 bases). In germline, CDR1 is MDHEN, CDR2 SYDVKM. This CDR3 region has 13 residues. V lost 5 bases and J lost 3, with 11 bases in between. Here the CDR3 reads CASSPRGDYEQYF. The DNA of the CDR3 is TGTGCCAGCAGTCCCAGGGGCGACTACGAGCAGTACTTC.

J is TRBJ1-2 and V is TRBV10-3, with unresolved D. V gave up 6 bases and J gave up 6 bases, with 14 bases separating them. Germline lookup yields CDR1 ENHRY and CDR2 SYGVKD. The CDR3 loop spans 13 amino acids. The chain's CDR3 is CAISTDQVDGYTF. The DNA for the CDR3 is TGTGCCATCAGCACCGACCAGGTGGATGGCTACACCTTC.